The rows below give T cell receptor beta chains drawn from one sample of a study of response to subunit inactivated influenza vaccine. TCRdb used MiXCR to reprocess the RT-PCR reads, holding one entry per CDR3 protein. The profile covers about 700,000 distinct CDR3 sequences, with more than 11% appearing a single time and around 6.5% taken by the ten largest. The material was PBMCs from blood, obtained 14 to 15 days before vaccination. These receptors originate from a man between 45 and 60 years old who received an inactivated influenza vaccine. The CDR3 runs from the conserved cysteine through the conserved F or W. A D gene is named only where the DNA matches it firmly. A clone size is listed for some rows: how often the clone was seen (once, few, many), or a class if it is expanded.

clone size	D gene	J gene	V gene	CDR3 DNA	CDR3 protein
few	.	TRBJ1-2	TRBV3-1	TGTGCCAGCAGCCTAGCACCGGGAGGGAGTCCCAACTATGGCTACACCTTC	CASSLAPGGSPNYGYTF
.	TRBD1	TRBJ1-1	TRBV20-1	TGCAGTGCTAGAGGGACAGGGCCGAACACTGAAGCTTTCTTT	CSARGTGPNTEAFF
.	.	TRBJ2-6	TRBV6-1	TGTGCCAGCAGTGACGTCAGGGGCTCTGGGGCCAACGTCCTGACTTTC	CASSDVRGSGANVLTF
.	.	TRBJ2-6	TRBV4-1	TGCGCCAGCAGCCAAATGGGCACCAGTAGCTCTGGGGCCAACGTCCTGACTTTC	CASSQMGTSSSGANVLTF
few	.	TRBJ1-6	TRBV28	TGTGCCAGCAGGGGGGACATCTATAATTCACCCCTCCACTTT	CASRGDIYNSPLHF
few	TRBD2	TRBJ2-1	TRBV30	TGTGCCTGGAGTCTCCTAGCGGCTTACAATGAGCAGTTCTTC	CAWSLLAAYNEQFF
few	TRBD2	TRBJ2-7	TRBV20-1	TGCAGTGCTAAACAAGCTAGCGGTTTCTCCTACGAGCAGTACTTC	CSAKQASGFSYEQYF
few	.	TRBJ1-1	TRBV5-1	TGCGCCAGCAGCACCGGACAGAGCCTAGACCCTTTCTTT	CASSTGQSLDPFF
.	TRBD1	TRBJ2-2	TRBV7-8	TGTGCCAGCAGCACAACCCCACAGGGGGCCAGAGGGAACACCGGGGAGCTGTTTTTT	CASSTTPQGARGNTGELFF
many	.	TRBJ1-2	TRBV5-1	TGCGCCAGCCATCGCCCAGGCCAGAACTATGGCTACACCTTC	CASHRPGQNYGYTF
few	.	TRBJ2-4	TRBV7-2	TGTGCCAGCAGCTTTTCCGAAAGGGGGTTTAGAAACATTCAGTACTTC	CASSFSERGFRNIQYF
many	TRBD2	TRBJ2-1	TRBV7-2	TGTGCCAGCAGCTACGGACTAGCGGGAGCCATTTACAATGAGCAGTTCTTC	CASSYGLAGAIYNEQFF
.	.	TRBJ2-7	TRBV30	TGTGCCTGGAGCCTAAAATACGAGCAGTACTTC	CAWSLKYEQYF
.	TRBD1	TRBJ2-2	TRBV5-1	TGCGCCAGCAGCCTGATTGGGCTCGGGACAGGTGGTTGGGGAACCGGGGAGCTGTTTTTT	CASSLIGLGTGGWGTGELFF
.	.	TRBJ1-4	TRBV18	TGTGCCAGCTCACTACAGGGAAGCGTGGCTAATGAAAAACTGTTTTTT	CASSLQGSVANEKLFF